This T cell receptor beta chain was sequenced for a study of human T cells and chemical hapten exposure (dated by TCRdb to the early 2020s). Some background on the complete study: For sensitization, 2% DPC in acetone was applied to a 2 cm by 2 cm area of upper inner arm skin. Throughout the roughly 24-week study period, patients were also given weekly therapeutic DPC doses on the scalp. Patch tests used Finn chambers with 0.01% DPC on the upper back, scored after 6 days by International Contact Dermatitis Research Group standards. Most of the patients in the cohort were female, and the cohort covered alopecia areata with under or over 50% scalp involvement, alopecia totalis and alopecia universalis. Libraries were pooled for sequencing, and variation in per-sample TCR yields was attributed mainly to small differences in library volumes within the pool. The study tracked peripheral blood TCR repertoire changes in vivo during primary and secondary sensitization to the hapten diphenylcyclopropenone (DPC) in alopecia patients. Blood samples were taken from patients before sensitization (week 0) and then at 2, 6 and about 24 weeks after DPC sensitization. Blood for TCR sequencing was provided by twenty-nine alopecia patients at one to four time points (pre-sensitization, 2, 6 and 24 weeks). The paper's findings and limits, for the study overall: Patch test score was positively correlated with the number of PT1 expanded TCRs, with significance at thresholds 8, 16 and 32 but not at 4. Expanded TCRs formed significantly more large CDR3 similarity clusters than pre-sensitization or healthy control sets, consistent with antigen-driven responses. All patients had alopecia, a presumed autoimmune disease, so their immune response might differ from that of healthy individuals. The number of TCRs above 1 in 1000 frequency did not change with DPC sensitization; there was no evidence of global repertoire structure alterations. After repeated subsampling, the strength of the expansion versus patch-test correlation and the threshold at which it became significant changed.

The meaning of the sample's time point label: pre-sensitization, week 0. The meaning of the sample's treatment or condition label: therapeutic diphenylcyclopropenone sensitization with weekly scalp DPC. At every patch-test visit, the blood draw took place before the patch test was put on. To be eligible, patients had to be aged 18 to 70, diagnosed with alopecia and judged suitable for DPC therapy, while pregnant patients were excluded. Total RNA was extracted from unfractionated whole blood collected in Tempus Blood RNA tubes. CDR1 MNHEY and CDR2 SVGAGI are derived from the germline V gene. V is cut by 6 bases and J by 3 bases, and the space between the germline ends is 14 bases. From its cysteine to its phenylalanine, the CDR3 spans 14 amino acids. Kept here is only the CDR3 DNA, which spans 42 bases and is read in frame from base 1. The table lists this clonotype with a few counts. The antigen it recognizes is unknown. There are no base qualities to consult, and no much larger clone falls within one base.

The library was produced with RACE. TCRdb lists the instrument as NextSeq 500. During library preparation, unique molecular identifiers were attached to individual cDNA molecules so that TCRs could be counted in a quantitative, reproducible way. Each blood RNA sample was used to sequence both TCR alpha and TCR beta chains. On the study's bioinformatics: A median of approximately 100,000 TCRs per sample was observed, with a range of roughly 20,000 to 700,000. V, J and CDR3 annotation of the TCR reads was carried out using the Decombinator software suite. Every sample was subsampled to the same number of TCRs (28,000) for the PS versus PT1 abundance plots. Expanded TCRs were defined as absent before sensitization and observed at least eight times at the 2-week time point. TCRdb reprocessing: public reads trimmed at Q25 with fastp, clones called with MiXCR, in-frame beta chains kept. CDR3 protein sequences are deduplicated, and each keeps its most common genes and DNA. The V and J calls follow TCRdb's processing rather than the paper's. The sample table contains roughly 380,000 distinct CDR3 sequences; only one count was recorded for more than 4.5% of them. The ten largest clones capture roughly 2.6% of the sample.

The sequence links TRBV6-5 to TRBJ2-5; TRBD1 is perhaps the D gene, given 6 matching bases. The clonotype comes from a woman between 45 and 65 years old with alopecia areata. Some clones in this sample may be carry-over from other donors' samples. This specimen consisted of whole blood, obtained in connection with sensitization to the hapten diphenylcyclopropenone (DPC). The CDR3 reads as follows: CASRAHQGKETQYF. The nucleotide sequence reads TGTGCCAGCAGAGCACACCAGGGGAAAGAGACCCAGTACTTC.